This record looks at one TCR beta chain sequence and its context. The sample has other DNA sequences that encode this CDR3 too. The table came from immunoSEQ multiplex PCR; TCRdb's copy has only in-frame clones and leaves some out. This table holds roughly 2 million clones, over 85% found once. This record comes from a study of shared clonotypes between healthy human individuals. Germline CDR1 KGHSH, CDR2 LQKENI. CDR3 length: 16 residues. V lost 3 bases and J 0 bases, leaving 9 bases between the germline ends. Sequencing was performed on naive CD4+ T cells sorted from blood. Sample subset: CD45RA+ positively selected. V gene TRBV18 combines with J gene TRBJ1-6; D not certain. The clonotype originates from a man aged 18 to 35 in good health. In DNA form, the CDR3 reads TGTGCCAGCTCACCGGGTGGGCTCTCCTATAATTCACCCCTCCACTTT. The encoded protein is CASSPGGLSYNSPLHF.